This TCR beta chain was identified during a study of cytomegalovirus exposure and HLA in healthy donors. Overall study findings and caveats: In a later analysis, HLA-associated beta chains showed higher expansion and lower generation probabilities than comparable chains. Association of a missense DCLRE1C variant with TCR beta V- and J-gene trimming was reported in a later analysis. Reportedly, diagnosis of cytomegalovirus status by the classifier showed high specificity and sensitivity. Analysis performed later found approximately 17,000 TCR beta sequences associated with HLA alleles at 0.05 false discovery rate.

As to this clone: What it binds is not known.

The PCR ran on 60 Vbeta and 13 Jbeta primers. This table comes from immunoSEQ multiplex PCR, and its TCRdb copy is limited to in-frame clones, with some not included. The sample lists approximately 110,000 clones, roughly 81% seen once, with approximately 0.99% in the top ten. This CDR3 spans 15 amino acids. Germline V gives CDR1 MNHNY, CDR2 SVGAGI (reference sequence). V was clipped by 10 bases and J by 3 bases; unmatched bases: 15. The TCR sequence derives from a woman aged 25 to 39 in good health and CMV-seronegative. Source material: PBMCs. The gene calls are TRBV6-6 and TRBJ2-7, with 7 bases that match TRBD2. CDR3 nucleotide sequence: TGTGCCACTTCGATCCGGGAGGACGGGAGCTACGAGCAGTACTTC. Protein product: CATSIREDGSYEQYF.